Here is one TCR beta chain with its context. Which antigen it targets is not known. The input lacks base qualities; no much larger clone sits a single base away. The immunoSEQ Assay, a bias-controlled multiplex PCR, was used to amplify TCRbeta CDR3 regions from genomic DNA. The authors processed their data as follows. Nucleated cell counts per sample were estimated from amplification of reference gene primers within the assay. To quantify the absolute abundance of each unique TCRbeta CDR3 rearrangement, sequence reads were collapsed and filtered. For each sample, productive Simpson clonality was calculated as the square root of Simpson's diversity index across productive rearrangements. Imported from immuneACCESS, the table was reduced by TCRdb to in-frame sequences with V and J called. These copies leave out some clones; in studies compared against another copy, an unresolved V gene accounts for under half, and the cause of the remainder is not known. Clone size and the V and J calls come from that table; the DNA yielded D and trimming. The sample profile shows 30,000 to 40,000 clones; around nine tenths of them were found once. Approximately 13% of the sample is taken by the ten largest.

From the germline V gene, CDR1 is MGHDK and CDR2 is SYGVNS. The CDR3 sequence holds 14 residues, the cysteine and phenylalanine included. Only the CDR3 DNA stays, 42 bases, in frame from base 1. For this chain, trimming is 6 bases at the V end and 6 bases at the J end, and the number of junction bases without a gene match is 8. The sample originates from a study of blood T cell repertoires in COVID-19 (dated by TCRdb to the early 2020s). Turning to the overall study: Samples from collaborators originated in the United States, Italy and Spain and spanned both the acute and convalescent phases of COVID-19. The material from the prospective study consisted of cDNA or gDNA derived from T cells, B-cell-depleted T cells, or PBMCs. The dataset comprised deeply sampled blood TCRbeta repertoires from subjects exposed to, actively infected with, or recovered from COVID-19. A freely available public database, intended as a resource for researchers studying the immune response to SARS-CoV-2, is where the repertoires were released. Samples were obtained from the ongoing ImmuneRACE study (first 160 participants) and from 1,200 or so subjects provided by 6 global collaborators. Sample metadata almost always included a de-identified subject ID, COVID-19 status, age in years and sex. Where available, HLA class I and class II types were obtained from metadata supplied by the sample provider rather than from assay-based typing. Broad study findings and their caveats: The amount of clinical and demographic metadata varied by source and participant and was provided uncurated.

Whole blood was collected in K2EDTA tubes by collaborating institutions according to the institutions' own protocols. For TCRbeta analysis, collaborators shipped samples in one of three forms: frozen whole blood, isolated PBMCs, or DNA extracted from either of those sample types. The sequence was collected from a man in his 70s with active COVID-19. Sequencing was done on a sample of peripheral blood. This receptor chain uses TRBV25-1 and TRBJ1-1; a stretch of 9 junction bases matches TRBD1. At the DNA level, the sequence is TGTGCCAGCAGCGGTCGCTGGACAGGGGCTGAAGCTTTCTTT. This sequence encodes CASSGRWTGAEAFF.